One sample yielded the 10 T cell receptor beta chains listed below, sequenced in a study of T cells in localized non-small cell lung cancer. TCRdb's table, derived via immunoSEQ multiplex PCR, lists solely in-frame clones and lacks some. This repertoire shows fewer than 40,000 clones, 88% found once; its top ten account for around 4%. The specimen comprised peripheral blood mononuclear cells, sampled before any cancer treatment. The receptors were sampled from a woman aged 35-75 years with stage III lung adenocarcinoma.

This clone was seen a handful of times. The rearrangement uses TRBV2 and TRBJ2-7; 10 nucleotides line up with TRBD2. Germline lookup yields CDR1 SNHLY and CDR2 FYNNEI. V was pared by 9 bases and J by 2 bases, with 7 bases of the junction left unmatched. The CDR3 consists of 14 residues. The CDR3 DNA reads as TGTGCCAGGGATACTAGCGGGGCACCCTACGAGCAGTACTTC. Translating gives CARDTSGAPYEQYF.

The rearrangement uses TRBV19 and TRBJ2-1; 11 positions agree with TRBD1. Per germline, CDR1 LNHDA and CDR2 SQIVND (reference sequence). The CDR3 contains 17 residues. The ends lost 2 bases at V and 2 bases at J; junction bases unmatched: 5. The CDR3 DNA reads TGTGCCAGTAGTATAAGGGGGACAGGGGGGACCTACAATGAGCAGTTCTTC. As protein: CASSIRGTGGTYNEQFF.

V and J are TRBV5-4 and TRBJ2-1; maybe TRBD2 (5 bases). Germline CDR1 and CDR2: SGHNT and YYREEE (reference sequence). There are 14 residues in the CDR3. The V and J ends lost 3 bases and 2 bases respectively, with 9 bases between them. The CDR3: CASSYTRAYNEQFF. CDR3 nucleotides: TGTGCCAGCAGCTATACTAGGGCCTACAATGAGCAGTTCTTC.

This chain connects TRBV19 to TRBJ2-1, with D tentatively TRBD2 (5 bases). The CDR3 has 15 amino acids. Trimming took 1 base from V and 0 from J, leaving 7 bases between them. The germline V gene encodes CDR1 LNHDA and CDR2 SQIVND (reference sequence). Here the CDR3 DNA reads TGTGCCAGTAGTATAGGGACTGGCTCCTACAATGAGCAGTTCTTC. Its protein is CASSIGTGSYNEQFF.

This clone was picked up one time. This CDR3 is CAWSVQEKLFF. Written as DNA, the CDR3 is TGTGCCTGGAGTGTACAGGAAAAACTGTTTTTT. The rearrangement uses TRBV30 and TRBJ1-4; D is unresolved. CDR1 and CDR2 (germline): GTSNPN, SVGIG (reference sequence). Trimming removed 0 bases from V and 8 bases from J, with 4 bases in between. The CDR3 has 11 amino acids.

The V call is TRBV27, the J call TRBJ2-7; no reliable D call. V was clipped by 3 bases and J by 0 bases, with 9 bases between them. CDR1 and CDR2 from the germline V gene are MNHEY and SMNVEV (reference sequence). The CDR3 spans 14 residues. DNA for the CDR3: TGTGCCAGCAGTTTCCGCCGACTCTCCTACGAGCAGTACTTC. This encodes CASSFRRLSYEQYF.

This chain links TRBV7-9 with TRBJ2-2; tentatively, D is TRBD1 (6 bases). The CDR3 runs 17 residues. Between the trimmed V and J ends, which lost 4 bases and 4 bases, there was a span of 19 bases. Germline CDR1 and CDR2: SEHNR and FQNEAQ (reference sequence). The CDR3 DNA reads TGTGCCAGCAGCTCCGTGAGTGGGGGCCCAGGCACCGGGGAGCTGTTTTTT. Protein: CASSSVSGGPGTGELFF.

This clone is a singleton in its sample. The chain combines TRBV6-1 with TRBJ2-7; 8 nucleotides align to TRBD2. V was pared by 3 bases and J by 6 bases, with 7 bases of the junction left unmatched. CDR1 and CDR2 (germline): MNHNS, SASEGT. CDR3 length: 14 amino acids. The CDR3 sequence: CASSEPRGGSEQYF. DNA for the CDR3: TGTGCCAGCAGTGAGCCCCGGGGGGGGAGCGAGCAGTACTTC.

The chain employs TRBV29-1 and TRBJ1-3; no reliable D call. This CDR3 has 14 residues. V lost 8 bases, J lost 0 bases, and 14 bases lay in between. The V gene's germline CDR1 is SQVTM and CDR2 ANQGSEA. The CDR3 sequence is CSCTLMISGNTIYF. In DNA, the CDR3 is TGCAGCTGTACGTTGATGATCTCTGGAAACACCATATATTTT.

The chain recombines TRBV28 with TRBJ1-3, with D perhaps TRBD1 (5 bases). CDR1 and CDR2 (germline): MDHEN, SYDVKM. CDR3 length equals 12 residues. Trimming removed 2 bases at V and 9 bases at J, with 8 bases between. The CDR3 here is CASSLRGVTIYF. CDR3 nucleotides: TGTGCCAGCAGTTTAAGGGGAGTCACCATATATTTT.